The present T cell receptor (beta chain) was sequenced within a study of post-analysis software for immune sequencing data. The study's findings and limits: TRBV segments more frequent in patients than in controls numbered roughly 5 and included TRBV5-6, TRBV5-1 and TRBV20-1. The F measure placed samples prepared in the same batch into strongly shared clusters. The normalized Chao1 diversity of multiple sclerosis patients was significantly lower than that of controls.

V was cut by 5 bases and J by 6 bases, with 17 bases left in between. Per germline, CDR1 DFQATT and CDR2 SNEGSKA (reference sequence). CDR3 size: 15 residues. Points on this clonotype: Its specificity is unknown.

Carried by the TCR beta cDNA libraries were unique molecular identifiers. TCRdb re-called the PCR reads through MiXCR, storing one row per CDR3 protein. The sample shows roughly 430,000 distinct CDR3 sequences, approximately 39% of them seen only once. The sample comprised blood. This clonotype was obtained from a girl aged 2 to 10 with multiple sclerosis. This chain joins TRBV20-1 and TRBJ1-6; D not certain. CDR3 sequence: CSAPQDSYRNSPLHF. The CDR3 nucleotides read TGCAGTGCTCCCCAAGACTCTTACCGTAATTCACCCCTCCACTTT.